These T cell receptor beta chains were read from a single sample in a study of CD4 T cells in relation to SARS-CoV-2 and coronaviruses. The method was immunoSEQ multiplex PCR; TCRdb's version includes in-frame clones alone and lacks a portion of them. The data contain approximately 20,000 clones, around two thirds of them singletons. The antigens of these receptors remain unknown. The sample consisted of CD4+ T cells from PBMCs, cultured in vitro. The receptors come from a human donor in good health. Each CDR3 is given with its conserved first and last residue. The D gene is left open where the match is weak. A row's size may be missing; if present it is once, few, many or a size class.

abundance	d_gene	v_gene	j_gene	CDR3nt	CDR3aa
NA	NA	TRBV25-1	TRBJ1-2	TGTGCCAGCAGTGAATTCTCTAAGACGGGCCACTATGGCTACACCTTC	CASSEFSKTGHYGYTF
NA	NA	TRBV5-8	TRBJ1-5	TGTGCCAGCAGCTTCCAGGAGGGTCAGCCCCAGCATTTT	CASSFQEGQPQHF
NA	TRBD2	TRBV7-3	TRBJ2-5	TGTGCCAGCAGCTTAACGCCGACTAGCGGGAGAGAGACCCAGTACTTC	CASSLTPTSGRETQYF
once	NA	TRBV10-3	TRBJ1-3	TGTGCCATCAGTGGGGCGAGGCCTGACTCTGGAAACACCATATATTTT	CAISGARPDSGNTIYF
few	NA	TRBV24-1	TRBJ1-5	TGTGCCACCAGTGGGTGGGGCAATCAGCCCCAGCATTTT	CATSGWGNQPQHF
NA	NA	TRBV28	TRBJ1-3	TGTGCCACGAATCCTTCTGGAAACACCATATATTTT	CATNPSGNTIYF
NA	NA	TRBV5-1	TRBJ2-3	TGCGCCAGCAGCGCCTCCACAGATACGCAGTATTTT	CASSASTDTQYF
NA	NA	TRBV19	TRBJ1-2	TGTGCCAGTAGTATAGAGGCGGGGGCCCTCTATGGCTACACCTTC	CASSIEAGALYGYTF
NA	NA	TRBV10-2	TRBJ2-7	TGCGCCAGCAGTGAGCCAACGGGGGACGAGCAGTACTTC	CASSEPTGDEQYF
NA	NA	TRBV6-5	TRBJ1-2	TGTGCCAGCAGTTACCACGGCTACTACACCTTC	CASSYHGYYTF
NA	NA	TRBV19	TRBJ1-1	TGTGCCAGTAGTACCAACTTCATGAACACTGAAGCTTTCTTT	CASSTNFMNTEAFF
NA	TRBD2	TRBV4-1	TRBJ2-1	TGCGCCAGCAGCCAAGATCCGGCCTCTAGCGCGGGAGAGGGCAATGAGCAGTTCTTC	CASSQDPASSAGEGNEQFF
NA	TRBD1	TRBV28	TRBJ1-5	TGTGCCAGCAGACCAGGATCGGGACAGGGGTTAAGGGGCAATCAGCCCCAGCATTTT	CASRPGSGQGLRGNQPQHF
NA	NA	TRBV14	TRBJ2-2	TGTGCCAGCAGCCAAGAGGTCCTCACCGGGGAGCTGTTTTTT	CASSQEVLTGELFF
NA	NA	TRBV5-1	TRBJ2-1	TGCGCCAGCAGCTTGGTAGGCATATACAATGAGCAGTTCTTC	CASSLVGIYNEQFF
NA	NA	TRBV10-3	TRBJ2-7	TGTGCCATCAGTGAGTCGGCAGGGGCAGGGAGCTACGAGCAGTACTTC	CAISESAGAGSYEQYF
NA	NA	TRBV21-1	TRBJ2-1	TGTGCCAGCAATCCGAGTGAGGCTAGCTTTTCATACAATGAGCAGTTCTTC	CASNPSEASFSYNEQFF
NA	TRBD1	TRBV19	TRBJ1-2	TGTGCCAGTAGTATCGAGGACAGGGGTGGCTACACCTTC	CASSIEDRGGYTF
NA	TRBD1	TRBV28	TRBJ1-2	TGTGCCAGCAGCTCGGGACAGGGGTCTGGCTACACCTTC	CASSSGQGSGYTF
NA	TRBD2	TRBV27	TRBJ2-1	TGTGCCAGCAGTCAAAGGACTAGCGGCTCCTACAATGAGCAGTTCTTC	CASSQRTSGSYNEQFF
NA	TRBD1	TRBV12-3/TRBV12-4	TRBJ2-1	TGTGCCAGCACCAGACAGGGCTATGAGCAGTTCTTC	CASTRQGYEQFF
NA	TRBD2	TRBV28	TRBJ2-3	TGTGCCAGCAGGAGCGGGAGTCTTGAAGATACGCAGTATTTT	CASRSGSLEDTQYF
NA	NA	TRBV10-1	TRBJ1-6	TGCGCCAGCAGTGAGTCGCTGAATTCACCCCTCCACTTT	CASSESLNSPLHF
once	NA	TRBV7-8	TRBJ1-6	TGTGCCAGCAGCTTAGGATCAGGGATCAGGGGAAATTCACCCCTCCACTTT	CASSLGSGIRGNSPLHF
NA	NA	TRBV20-1	TRBJ1-1	TGCAGTGCTAGTGTGGGGAGCACTGAAGCTTTCTTT	CSASVGSTEAFF
few	TRBD1	TRBV10-1	TRBJ1-2	TGCGCCAGCAGCGACAGGGAAAATGGCTACACCTTC	CASSDRENGYTF
NA	TRBD2	TRBV7-2	TRBJ2-5	TGTGCCAGCAGCTCCTCCGGGGGGGGCACGGGAGAGACCCAGTACTTC	CASSSSGGGTGETQYF
once	TRBD1	TRBV11-1	TRBJ2-5	TGTGCCAGCGGCTACGGGACAGAAGAGACCCAGTACTTC	CASGYGTEETQYF
NA	TRBD1	TRBV6-5	TRBJ1-2	TGTGCCAGCAGTACAGGGGGCGCAAAGTACAGTGGCTACACCTTC	CASSTGGAKYSGYTF
few	TRBD1	TRBV5-1	TRBJ1-4	TGCGCCAGCAGCCCAGGACAGGACTACGAAAAACTGTTTTTT	CASSPGQDYEKLFF